These 22 T cell receptor beta chains came from one sample sequenced in a study of blood T cell repertoires in COVID-19. Assay used: immunoSEQ multiplex PCR; TCRdb lists only in-frame clones, some missing. The sample lists 110,000 or so clones; more than 80% were seen once. Input material: peripheral blood. Receptors were obtained from a woman aged 55-70 years with COVID-19, enrolled during active disease.

This rearrangement joins TRBV5-1 to TRBJ2-5; D might be TRBD1 (7 bases). The germline gives CDR1 SGHRS, CDR2 YFSETQ. There are 15 residues in the CDR3. V was trimmed by 0 bases and J by 4 bases, leaving 13 bases between them. The CDR3 DNA follows: TGCGCCAGCAGCTTGGTGGAGGGGGCAGGAGAGACCCAGTACTTC. Translated: CASSLVEGAGETQYF.

V gene TRBV12-1 combines with J gene TRBJ2-2; the table names TRBD1, a call not compared with the DNA. TRBV12-1 is a pseudogene locus. The CDR3 is 22 amino acids. The CDR3 sequence: CASSFDSHGMLDRDCGAGELFF. The CDR3 bases are TGTGCCAGCAGCTTTGATTCCCATGGCATGTTGGACAGGGATTGTGGGGCCGGGGAGCTGTTTTTT.

This clone has a handful of counts. This sequence joins TRBV10-1 and TRBJ1-5, with 7 bases identical to TRBD1. With V trimmed by 5 bases and J by 0 bases, 7 bases remained unmatched. The CDR3 is made up of 16 amino acids. Germline V CDR1 and CDR2: WNHNN, SYGVQD (reference sequence). The DNA of the CDR3 is TGCGCCAGCAGTATAAACAGGGGCGATAGCAATCAGCCCCAGCATTTT. This sequence encodes CASSINRGDSNQPQHF.

This clone came up a few times. V is TRBV3-1 (or the pseudogene TRBV3-2) and J is TRBJ2-1; a weak D match, TRBD1 (6 bases). Trimming took off 1 base at V and 7 bases at J, with 14 bases between the two ends. Looked up from germline, CDR1 is LGHDT and CDR2 is YNNKEL (reference sequence). This CDR3 has 15 amino acids. CDR3 coding DNA: TGTGCCAGCAGCCAAGTGTCAGGGGCCCGGAATGAGCAGTTCTTC. Its protein product is CASSQVSGARNEQFF.

The rearrangement joins TRBV6-2 or TRBV6-3 to TRBJ1-1, with unresolved D. Trimming pared 6 bases from V and 5 bases from J, leaving 7 bases between. Germline CDR1 reads MNHEY; CDR2 reads SVGEGT. The CDR3 totals 11 residues. CDR3 in DNA: TGTGCCAGCAGCTCGGTGACTGAAGCTTTCTTT. This gives the protein CASSSVTEAFF.

The chain recombines TRBV5-6 with TRBJ1-6, with 9 nucleotides matching TRBD1. This CDR3 has 18 residues. The ends lost 3 bases at V and 7 bases at J; junction bases unmatched: 14. CDR1 is SGHDT and CDR2 is YYEEEE in the germline V gene. In DNA, the CDR3 is TGTGCCAGCAGCTCCGGGACAGGGCTTTCTGCTGAGAATTCACCCCTCCACTTT. Translation gives CASSSGTGLSAENSPLHF. The whole variable domain, filled in from reference TRBV5-6 and TRBJ1-6, reads DAGVTQSPTHLIKTRGQQVTLRCSPKSGHDTVSWYQQALGQGPQFIFQYYEEEERQRGNFPDRFSGHQFPNYSSELNVNALLLGDSALYLCASSSGTGLSAENSPLHFGNGTRLTVT.

V gene TRBV18 combines with J gene TRBJ1-6; D is unclear. Trimming removed 6 bases from V and 0 bases from J, with 15 bases in between. Germline CDR1 KGHSH, CDR2 LQKENI. The CDR3 loop spans 17 amino acids. The CDR3 region is CASSRGLPSSYNSPLHF. The DNA for the CDR3 is TGTGCCAGCTCGCGCGGACTCCCGAGCTCCTATAATTCACCCCTCCACTTT.

This chain joins TRBV13 and TRBJ2-7; possible D gene TRBD2, 5 bases. The V end was cut by 5 bases, the J end by 3 bases, with 14 bases between. This CDR3 region has 14 residues. Germline CDR1 PRHDT, CDR2 FYEKMQ (reference sequence). The CDR3 reads CASSPGEGRYEQYF. The CDR3 DNA follows: TGTGCCAGCAGCCCGGGTGAGGGCCGCTACGAGCAGTACTTC.

V and J are TRBV3-1 (or the pseudogene TRBV3-2) and TRBJ1-5; possible D gene TRBD1, 5 bases. Germline V gene data show CDR1 as LGHDT and CDR2 as YNNKEL (reference sequence). The length of the CDR3 is 14 residues. V shed 4 bases and J shed 0 bases, with 7 bases lying between them. The CDR3: CASSLDSSNQPQHF. DNA for the CDR3: TGTGCCAGCAGCCTTGACAGTAGCAATCAGCCCCAGCATTTT.

The chain joins TRBV12-3 or TRBV12-4 to TRBJ2-7; the D is unclear. The CDR3 has 11 amino acids. V dropped 6 bases and J dropped 4 bases, with 7 bases sitting between them. The CDR3 sequence: CASSRTYEQYF. The CDR3 DNA is TGTGCCAGCAGCCGAACTTACGAGCAGTACTTC.

The V call is TRBV7-3, the J call TRBJ1-2; a weak D match, TRBD1 (5 bases). The V end was cut by 5 bases, the J end by 3 bases, with 16 bases between. Germline V gene data show CDR1 as SGHTA and CDR2 as FQGTGA. The CDR3 has 15 residues. This chain's CDR3 is CASSPLGREDYGYTF. The CDR3 DNA reads as TGTGCCAGCAGCCCCCTCGGCAGGGAGGACTATGGCTACACCTTC.

The rearrangement links TRBV14 to TRBJ1-6, with 9 positions matching TRBD1. The CDR3 is 20 amino acids. Germline-derived CDR1 and CDR2 are SGHDN and FVKESK. Trimming cost V 1 base and J 0 bases; bases outside gene matches: 10. The CDR3 region is CASSQVHRGRRSSYNSPLHF. CDR3 nucleotide sequence: TGTGCCAGCAGCCAAGTCCACAGGGGGCGGCGGAGCTCCTATAATTCACCCCTCCACTTT.

The chain couples TRBV7-3 to TRBJ1-1, with 7 bases aligning to TRBD1. From germline, CDR1 is SGHTA and CDR2 FQGTGA. The CDR3 is made up of 13 amino acids. V shed 5 bases, J shed 3 bases, and the junction held 3 bases outside the gene matches. The CDR3 DNA is TGTGCCAGCAGCCCGACAGGGTACACTGAAGCTTTCTTT. Translating it yields CASSPTGYTEAFF.

This chain joins TRBV11-1 and TRBJ1-4; D remains unclear. Trimming pared 5 bases from V and 0 bases from J, leaving 10 bases between. CDR1 is SGHAT and CDR2 is FQDESV in the germline V gene (reference sequence). This CDR3 contains 15 residues. The CDR3 DNA sequence: TGTGCCAGCAGCCCCGGAGAGACAACTAATGAAAAACTGTTTTTT. Protein sequence: CASSPGETTNEKLFF.

The rearrangement joins TRBV4-1 to TRBJ1-2; no clear D gene. Looked up from germline, CDR1 is MGHRA and CDR2 is YSYEKL. Trimming shortened V by 2 bases and J by 0 bases, and 22 bases separated the two germline ends. The CDR3 length is 19 residues. The CDR3 is CASSQPTRSSLHSNYGYTF. DNA of the CDR3: TGCGCCAGCAGCCAACCAACGCGTAGCTCGTTACACTCTAACTATGGCTACACCTTC.

The V call is TRBV7-9, the J call TRBJ2-2; 7 bases are shared with TRBD1. CDR3 size: 16 residues. V trimming: 5 bases; J trimming: 6 bases; junction bases outside the gene matches: 12. Per germline, CDR1 SEHNR and CDR2 FQNEAQ (reference sequence). The chain's CDR3 is CASSTPGQPIAGELFF. CDR3 sequence (DNA): TGTGCCAGCAGCACTCCGGGACAGCCAATAGCCGGGGAGCTGTTTTTT.

This chain uses TRBV2 with TRBJ2-3; 9 nucleotides match TRBD2. This CDR3 is 14 amino acids long. Losses at the gene ends were 3 bases for V and 6 bases for J; bases not matched to a gene: 4. Germline lookup yields CDR1 SNHLY and CDR2 FYNNEI. CDR3 region: CASSDDLAGDTQYF. The CDR3 region has the DNA TGTGCCAGCAGTGATGACCTAGCGGGGGATACGCAGTATTTT.

The chain recombines TRBV2 with TRBJ2-3; 11 bases fit TRBD2. The J segment lost 2 bases and the V segment lost 4 bases, leaving 11 bases of the junction unmatched. Germline values: CDR1 SNHLY, CDR2 FYNNEI. The CDR3 length is 18 residues. The chain's CDR3 is CASSGPSGGPVPTDTQYF. In nucleotides, the CDR3 is TGTGCCAGCAGTGGCCCTAGCGGGGGGCCTGTGCCCACAGATACGCAGTATTTT.

The V gene is TRBV4-2, the J gene TRBJ1-2; TRBD1 matches at 7 bases. CDR3 length: 17 residues. The germline gives CDR1 LGHNA, CDR2 YNFKEQ. The V and J ends lost 0 bases and 5 bases, in that order; junction bases with no gene match: 12. Written as DNA, the CDR3 is TGTGCCAGCAGCCAAGATCGAGGACAGGCGGCGAAATATGGCTACACCTTC. It encodes CASSQDRGQAAKYGYTF.

This chain joins TRBV25-1 and TRBJ1-1, with 11 bases matching TRBD1. The CDR3 spans 16 residues. Trimming at V came to 7 bases and at J to 4 bases, leaving 11 bases not matched to a gene. CDR1 MGHDK and CDR2 SYGVNS come from the germline V gene. In DNA form, the CDR3 reads TGTGCCAGCACCCTTCCGGGACAGGGGGGATCCACTGAAGCTTTCTTT. This gives the protein CASTLPGQGGSTEAFF.

This chain links TRBV5-1 with TRBJ1-2; 10 bases line up with TRBD1. CDR3 length: 14 amino acids. V shed 4 bases and J 7 bases; nucleotides not matched to a gene: 7. Germline-derived CDR1 and CDR2 are SGHRS and YFSETQ. CDR3 DNA: TGCGCCAGCAGCCCCGGACAGGGGGGCGGTGGCTACACCTTC. The encoded protein is CASSPGQGGGGYTF. Combining the CDR3 with reference TRBV5-1 and TRBJ1-2 gives the whole variable domain KAGVTQTPRYLIKTRGQQVTLSCSPISGHRSVSWYQQTPGQGLQFLFEYFSETQRNKGNFPGRFSGRQFSNSRSEMNVSTLELGDSALYLCASSPGQGGGGYTFGSGTRLTVV.

The J gene is TRBJ1-1, the V gene TRBV29-1; the D gene is possibly TRBD1 (6 bases). The V end lost 3 bases, the J end lost 0 bases, and 14 bases lay between the germline ends. Germline loops: CDR1 SQVTM, CDR2 ANQGSEA. This CDR3 is built from 15 residues. CDR3 residues: CSVDLWDKLNTEAFF. CDR3 sequence (DNA): TGCAGCGTTGATCTCTGGGACAAGTTGAACACTGAAGCTTTCTTT.